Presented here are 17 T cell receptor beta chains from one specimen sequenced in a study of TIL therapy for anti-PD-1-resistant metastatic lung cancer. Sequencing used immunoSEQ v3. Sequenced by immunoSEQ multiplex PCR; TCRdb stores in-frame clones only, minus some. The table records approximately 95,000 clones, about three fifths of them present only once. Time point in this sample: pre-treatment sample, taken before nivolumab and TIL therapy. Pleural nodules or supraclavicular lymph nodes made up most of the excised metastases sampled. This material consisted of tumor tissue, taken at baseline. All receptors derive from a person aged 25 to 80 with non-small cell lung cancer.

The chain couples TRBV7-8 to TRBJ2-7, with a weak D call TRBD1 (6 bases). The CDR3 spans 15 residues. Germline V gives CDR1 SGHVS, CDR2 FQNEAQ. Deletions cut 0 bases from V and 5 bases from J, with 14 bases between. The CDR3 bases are TGTGCCAGCAGCTTAGCTTACAGGGAAGTCGACGAGCAGTACTTC. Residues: CASSLAYREVDEQYF.

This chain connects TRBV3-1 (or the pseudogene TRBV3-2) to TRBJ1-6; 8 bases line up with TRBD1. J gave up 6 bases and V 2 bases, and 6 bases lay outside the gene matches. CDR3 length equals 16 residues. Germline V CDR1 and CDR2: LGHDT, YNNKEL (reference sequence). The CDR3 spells CASSQNLGQGNSPLHF. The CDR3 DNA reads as TGTGCCAGCAGCCAAAACCTAGGACAGGGTAATTCACCCCTCCACTTT.

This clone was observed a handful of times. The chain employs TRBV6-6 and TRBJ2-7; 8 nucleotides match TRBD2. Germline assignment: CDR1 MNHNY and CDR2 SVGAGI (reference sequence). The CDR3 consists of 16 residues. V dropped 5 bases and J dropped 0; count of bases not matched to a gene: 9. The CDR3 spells CASSPPSAGGSYEQYF. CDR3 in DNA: TGTGCCAGCAGTCCCCCTTCGGCGGGGGGCTCCTACGAGCAGTACTTC.

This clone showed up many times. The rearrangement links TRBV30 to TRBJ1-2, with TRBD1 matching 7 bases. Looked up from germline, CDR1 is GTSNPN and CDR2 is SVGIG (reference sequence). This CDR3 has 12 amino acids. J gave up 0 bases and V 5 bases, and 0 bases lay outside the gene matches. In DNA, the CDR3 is TGTGCCTGGGACAGGGCTAACTATGGCTACACCTTC. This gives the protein CAWDRANYGYTF.

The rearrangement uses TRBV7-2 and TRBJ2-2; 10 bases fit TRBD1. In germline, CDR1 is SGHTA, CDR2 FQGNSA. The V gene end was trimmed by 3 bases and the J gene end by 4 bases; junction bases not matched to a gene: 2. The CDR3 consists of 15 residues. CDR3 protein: CASSLGQGTTGELFF. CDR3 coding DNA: TGTGCCAGCAGCTTGGGACAGGGGACCACCGGGGAGCTGTTTTTT.

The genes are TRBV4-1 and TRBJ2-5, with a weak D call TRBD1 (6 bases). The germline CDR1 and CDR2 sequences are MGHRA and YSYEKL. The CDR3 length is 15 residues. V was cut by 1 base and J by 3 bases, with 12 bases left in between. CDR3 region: CASSQVWTAKETQYF. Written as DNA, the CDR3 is TGCGCCAGCAGCCAAGTCTGGACAGCAAAAGAGACCCAGTACTTC.

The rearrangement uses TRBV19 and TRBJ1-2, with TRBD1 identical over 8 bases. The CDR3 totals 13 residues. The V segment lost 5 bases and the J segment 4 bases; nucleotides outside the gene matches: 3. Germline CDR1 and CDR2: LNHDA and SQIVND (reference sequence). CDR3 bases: TGTGCCAGTAGTGACAGGGGTACCTATGGCTACACCTTC. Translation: CASSDRGTYGYTF.

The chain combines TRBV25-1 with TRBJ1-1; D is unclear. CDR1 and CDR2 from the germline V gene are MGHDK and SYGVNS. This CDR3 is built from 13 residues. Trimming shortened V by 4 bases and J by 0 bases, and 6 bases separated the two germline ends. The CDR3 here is CASSVDLNTEAFF. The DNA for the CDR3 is TGTGCCAGCAGTGTGGACCTGAACACTGAAGCTTTCTTT.

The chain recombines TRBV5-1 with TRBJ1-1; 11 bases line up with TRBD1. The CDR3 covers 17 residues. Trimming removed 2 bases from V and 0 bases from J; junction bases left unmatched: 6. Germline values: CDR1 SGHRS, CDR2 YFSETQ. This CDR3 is CASSFRTGGAVNTEAFF. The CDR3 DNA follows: TGCGCCAGCAGCTTTCGGACAGGGGGCGCGGTGAACACTGAAGCTTTCTTT.

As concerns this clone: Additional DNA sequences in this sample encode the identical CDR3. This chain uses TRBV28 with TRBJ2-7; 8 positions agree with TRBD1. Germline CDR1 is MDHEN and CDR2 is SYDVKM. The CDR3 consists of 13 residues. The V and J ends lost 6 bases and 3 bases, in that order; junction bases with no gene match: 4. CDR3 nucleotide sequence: TGTGCCAGCAGCTCCGGACAGGGCTACGAGCAGTACTTC. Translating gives CASSSGQGYEQYF.

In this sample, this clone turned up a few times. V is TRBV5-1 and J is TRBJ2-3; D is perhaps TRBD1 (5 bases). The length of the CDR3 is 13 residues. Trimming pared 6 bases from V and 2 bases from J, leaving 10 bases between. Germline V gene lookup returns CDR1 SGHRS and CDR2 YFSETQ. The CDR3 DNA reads TGCGCCAGCATGGGGCCCTACACAGATACGCAGTATTTT. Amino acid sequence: CASMGPYTDTQYF.

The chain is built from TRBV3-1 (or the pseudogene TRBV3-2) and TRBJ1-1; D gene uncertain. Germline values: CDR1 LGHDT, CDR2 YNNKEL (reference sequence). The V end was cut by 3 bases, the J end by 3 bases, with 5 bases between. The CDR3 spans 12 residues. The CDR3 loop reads CASSQVDTEAFF. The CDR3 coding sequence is TGTGCCAGCAGCCAGGTGGACACTGAAGCTTTCTTT.

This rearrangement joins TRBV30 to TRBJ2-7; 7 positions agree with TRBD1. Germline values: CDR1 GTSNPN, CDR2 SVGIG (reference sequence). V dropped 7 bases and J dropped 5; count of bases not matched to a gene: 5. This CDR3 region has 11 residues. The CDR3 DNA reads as TGTGCCTCCTACAGGGGACACGAGCAGTACTTC. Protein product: CASYRGHEQYF.

CDR3 amino acids: CASSLGDRFYEQYF. For the CDR3, the DNA is TGTGCCAGCAGTTTAGGAGATCGGTTCTACGAGCAGTACTTC. The chain joins TRBV28 to TRBJ2-7; D not resolved. The CDR3 extends over 14 amino acids. The V end was cut by 2 bases, the J end by 3 bases, with 11 bases between. CDR1 and CDR2 (germline): MDHEN, SYDVKM.

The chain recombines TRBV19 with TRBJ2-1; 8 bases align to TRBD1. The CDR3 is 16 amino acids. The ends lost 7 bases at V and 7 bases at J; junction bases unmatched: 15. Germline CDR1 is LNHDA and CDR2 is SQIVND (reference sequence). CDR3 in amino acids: CASTPDYRTGKNEQFF. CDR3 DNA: TGTGCCAGTACCCCGGACTATCGGACAGGGAAGAATGAGCAGTTCTTC.

CDR3 sequence (DNA): TGTGCCAGCAGCCAACGGGACCTCAATCGCCACTATGGCTACACCTTC. This translates into CASSQRDLNRHYGYTF. The rearrangement links TRBV3-1 (or the pseudogene TRBV3-2) to TRBJ1-2; a possible D gene is TRBD1 (5 bases). This CDR3 spans 16 amino acids. Trimming shortened V by 2 bases and J by 3 bases, and 16 bases separated the two germline ends. From germline, CDR1 is LGHDT and CDR2 YNNKEL (reference sequence).

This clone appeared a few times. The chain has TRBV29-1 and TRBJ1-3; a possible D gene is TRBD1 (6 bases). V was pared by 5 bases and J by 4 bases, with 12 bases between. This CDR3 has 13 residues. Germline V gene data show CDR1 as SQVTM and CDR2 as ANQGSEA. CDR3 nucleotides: TGCAGCGTTCAACAGGGCGGCGGAAACACCATATATTTT. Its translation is CSVQQGGGNTIYF.